This TCR beta chain was recorded in a study of T cells in Graves' hyperthyroidism and ophthalmopathy. Using RNA transcripts as the source, TCR beta CDR3 regions were amplified. A first-round RT-PCR of the TCR CDR3 used the HTBI primer set. MiXCR, run by TCRdb on the multiplex PCR reads, gives a single entry per CDR3 protein. Among a few hundred thousand distinct CDR3 sequences listed, 15% to 17% were seen once. Study-wide points: Blood also contained most expanded thyroid clonotypes above 0.001.

This clonotype was picked up many times. As yet, its antigen is unknown. The hyperthyroidism was newly diagnosed and had lasted under 2 months; the patients were aged 18 to 65. Reasons for excluding patients were uncontrolled infection, other autoimmune disease, pregnancy or lactation. On the basis of clinical symptoms, serum thyroxine and TRAb, thyroid ultrasound and orbital computed tomography, diagnoses were made. The V and J ends lost 5 bases and 12 bases respectively, with 14 bases between them. The CDR3 consists of 12 residues. The germline V gene has CDR1 MNHNS and CDR2 SASEGT. The V gene is TRBV6-1, the J gene TRBJ2-1, with a tentative D call TRBD2 (5 bases). The sequence was obtained from a woman aged 25 to 39 with Graves' hyperthyroidism. The sequencing input was blood. The CDR3 is CASSSEGMGQFF. The CDR3 nucleotides read TGTGCCAGCAGTTCCGAGGGAATGGGGCAGTTCTTC.